This T cell receptor beta chain appears in the sequencing data of a study of T cell responses to AZD1222 COVID-19 vaccine. Profiling relied on immunoSEQ multiplex PCR, and the TCRdb table lists in-frame clones only, not all of them. The sample has 100,000 to 150,000 clones; around 89% are singletons. As for this clone: Its antigen is still unknown.

Study-wide points: Spike-specific TCR breadth and depth both grew after two AZD1222 doses. The reported proportion of spike-specific TCRs targeting unmutated variant regions was nearly half.

The germline V gene has CDR1 LGHNA and CDR2 YNFKEQ. The length of the CDR3 is 17 residues. J gave up 3 bases and V 1 base, and 7 bases lay outside the gene matches. The chain uses TRBV4-2 and TRBJ2-2, with 8 bases identical to TRBD2. This TCR came from an adult who received the AZD1222 COVID-19 vaccine. The sample in question was peripheral blood, obtained 28 days after the second AZD1222 dose. As DNA, the CDR3 is TGTGCCAGCAGCCAAGCCGGACTAGCTGGGGACACCGGGGAGCTGTTTTTT. Translating it yields CASSQAGLAGDTGELFF.